The clone carrying this T cell receptor beta chain was counted a few times. Its antigen is undetermined. Time point of the sample: sample taken at primary tumor resection. The CDR3 runs to 16 residues. Germline V gene data show CDR1 as KGHSH and CDR2 as LQKENI. V was shortened by 3 bases and J by 1 base, with 15 bases between the two germline ends. This specimen comes from a study of spatial heterogeneity in lung cancer. General observations from the study: In tumors, expanded intratumoral alpha and beta TCR counts tracked mutation counts.

TCRdb fed the 5' RACE reads into MiXCR, producing one record per CDR3 protein. The repertoire consists of around 12,000 distinct CDR3 sequences, with roughly 5.2% occurring once and the leading ten covering 36%. V gene TRBV18 combines with J gene TRBJ1-1; the D is unclear. The clonotype originates from a male donor with early-stage non-small cell lung cancer. Sequencing was performed on lung tumor tissue, taken at surgery. The CDR3 here is CASSPRLEKGNTEAFF. In DNA, the CDR3 is TGTGCCAGCTCACCTAGACTAGAAAAGGGGAACACTGAAGCTTTCTTT.